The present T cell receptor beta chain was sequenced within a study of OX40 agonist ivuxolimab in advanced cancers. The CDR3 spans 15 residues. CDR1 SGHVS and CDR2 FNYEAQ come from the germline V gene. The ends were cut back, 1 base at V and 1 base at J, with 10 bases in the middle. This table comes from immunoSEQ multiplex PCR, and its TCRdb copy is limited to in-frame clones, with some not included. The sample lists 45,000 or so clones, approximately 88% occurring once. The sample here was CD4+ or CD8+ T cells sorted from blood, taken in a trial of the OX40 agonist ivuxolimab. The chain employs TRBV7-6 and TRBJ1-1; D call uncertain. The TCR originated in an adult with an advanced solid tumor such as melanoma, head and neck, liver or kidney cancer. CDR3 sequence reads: CASSLVSEANTEAFF. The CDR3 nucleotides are TGTGCCAGCAGCTTAGTCTCAGAAGCGAACACTGAAGCTTTCTTT.